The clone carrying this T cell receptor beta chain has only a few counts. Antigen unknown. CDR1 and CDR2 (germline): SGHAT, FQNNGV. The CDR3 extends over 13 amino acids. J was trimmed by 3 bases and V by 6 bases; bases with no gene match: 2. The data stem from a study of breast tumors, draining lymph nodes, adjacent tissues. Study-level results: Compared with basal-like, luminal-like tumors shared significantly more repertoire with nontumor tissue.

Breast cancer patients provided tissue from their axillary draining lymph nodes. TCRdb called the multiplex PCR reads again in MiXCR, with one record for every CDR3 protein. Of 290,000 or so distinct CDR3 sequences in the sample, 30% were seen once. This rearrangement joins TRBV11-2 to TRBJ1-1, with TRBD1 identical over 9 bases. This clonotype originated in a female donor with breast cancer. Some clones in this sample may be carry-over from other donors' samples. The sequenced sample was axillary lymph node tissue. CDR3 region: CASRWTGDTEAFF. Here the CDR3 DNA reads TGTGCCAGCAGATGGACAGGGGACACTGAAGCTTTCTTT.